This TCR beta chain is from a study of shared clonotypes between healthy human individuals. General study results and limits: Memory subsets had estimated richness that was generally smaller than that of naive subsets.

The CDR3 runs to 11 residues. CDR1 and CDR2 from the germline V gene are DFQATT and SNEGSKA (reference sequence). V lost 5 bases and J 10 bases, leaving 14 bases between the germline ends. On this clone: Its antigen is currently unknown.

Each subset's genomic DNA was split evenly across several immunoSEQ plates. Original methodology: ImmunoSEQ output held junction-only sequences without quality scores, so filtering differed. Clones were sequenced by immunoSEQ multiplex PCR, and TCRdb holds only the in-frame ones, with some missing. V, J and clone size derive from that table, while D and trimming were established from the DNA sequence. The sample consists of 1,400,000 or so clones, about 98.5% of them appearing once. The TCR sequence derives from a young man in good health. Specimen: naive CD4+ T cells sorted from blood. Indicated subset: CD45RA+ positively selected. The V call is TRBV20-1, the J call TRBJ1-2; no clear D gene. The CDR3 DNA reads TGCAGTGCTCCTTTTCAAGGGTTCTACACCTTC. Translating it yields CSAPFQGFYTF.